The entry below describes one TCR beta chain. Its antigen is unknown. The CDR3 loop spans 18 amino acids. This entry is derived from a study of T cell responses to AZD1222 COVID-19 vaccine. Regarding the study as a whole: Most donors were white British and more were female, and clonal diversity was possibly underestimated.

Clones were read by immunoSEQ multiplex PCR, and TCRdb kept only the in-frame ones, dropping some. The data contain about 100,000 clones, 86% of them singletons. The TCR sequence derives from an adult in good health. V usage is TRBV21-1 and J usage is TRBJ2-2; the tabulated D call, TRBD1, remains unverified against the DNA. TRBV21-1 is classified as a pseudogene. Sequenced here: peripheral blood, sampled on day 0 of AZD1222 vaccination. The CDR3 spells CASSKKTGWPPNTGELFF. CDR3 DNA: TGTGCCAGCAGCAAAAAGACAGGGTGGCCACCGAACACCGGGGAGCTGTTTTTT.